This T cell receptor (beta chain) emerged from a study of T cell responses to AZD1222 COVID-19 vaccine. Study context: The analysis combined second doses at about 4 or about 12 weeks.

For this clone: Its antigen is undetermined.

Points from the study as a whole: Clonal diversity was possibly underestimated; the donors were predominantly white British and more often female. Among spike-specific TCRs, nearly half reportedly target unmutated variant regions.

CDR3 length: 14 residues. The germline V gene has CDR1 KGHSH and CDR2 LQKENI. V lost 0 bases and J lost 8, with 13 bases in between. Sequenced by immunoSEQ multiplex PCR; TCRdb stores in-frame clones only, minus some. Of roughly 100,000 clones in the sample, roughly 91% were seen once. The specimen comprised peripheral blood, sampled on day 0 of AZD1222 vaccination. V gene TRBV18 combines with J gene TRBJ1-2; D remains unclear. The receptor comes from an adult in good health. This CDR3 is CASSPPGSDGGYTF. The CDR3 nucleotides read TGTGCCAGCTCACCACCGGGCTCAGATGGGGGCTACACCTTC.